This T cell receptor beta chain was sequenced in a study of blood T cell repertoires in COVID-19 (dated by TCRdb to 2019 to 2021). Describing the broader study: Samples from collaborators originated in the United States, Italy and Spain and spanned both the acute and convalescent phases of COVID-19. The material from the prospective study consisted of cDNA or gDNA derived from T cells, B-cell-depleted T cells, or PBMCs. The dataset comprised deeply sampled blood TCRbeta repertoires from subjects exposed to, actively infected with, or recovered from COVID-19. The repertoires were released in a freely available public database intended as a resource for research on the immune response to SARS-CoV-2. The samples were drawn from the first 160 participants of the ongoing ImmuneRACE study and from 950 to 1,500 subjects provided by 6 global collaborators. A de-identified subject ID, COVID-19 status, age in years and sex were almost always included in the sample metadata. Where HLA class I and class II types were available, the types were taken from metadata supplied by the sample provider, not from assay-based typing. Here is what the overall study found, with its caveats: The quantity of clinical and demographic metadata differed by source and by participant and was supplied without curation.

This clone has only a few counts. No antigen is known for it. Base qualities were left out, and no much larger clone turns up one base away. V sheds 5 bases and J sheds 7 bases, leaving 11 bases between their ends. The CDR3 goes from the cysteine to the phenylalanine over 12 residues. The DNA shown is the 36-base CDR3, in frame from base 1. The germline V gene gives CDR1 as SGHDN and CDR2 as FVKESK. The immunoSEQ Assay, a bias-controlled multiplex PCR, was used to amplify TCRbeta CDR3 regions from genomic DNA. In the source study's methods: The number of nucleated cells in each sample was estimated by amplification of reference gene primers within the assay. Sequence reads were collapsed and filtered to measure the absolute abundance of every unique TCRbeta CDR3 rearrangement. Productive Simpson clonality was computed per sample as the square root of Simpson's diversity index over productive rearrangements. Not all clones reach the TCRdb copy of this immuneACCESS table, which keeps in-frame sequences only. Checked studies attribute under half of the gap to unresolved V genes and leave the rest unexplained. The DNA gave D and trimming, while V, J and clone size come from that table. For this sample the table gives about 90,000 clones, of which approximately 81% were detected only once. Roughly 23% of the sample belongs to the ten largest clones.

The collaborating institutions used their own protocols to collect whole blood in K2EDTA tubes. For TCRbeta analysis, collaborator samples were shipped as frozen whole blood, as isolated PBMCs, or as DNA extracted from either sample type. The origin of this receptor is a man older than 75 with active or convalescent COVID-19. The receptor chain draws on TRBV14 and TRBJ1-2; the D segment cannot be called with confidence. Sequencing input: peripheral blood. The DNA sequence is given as TGTGCCAGCAGCAGGAGTCGAGTTGGCTACACCTTC. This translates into CASSRSRVGYTF.